This record covers a single TCR beta chain. The sample comes from a study of blood T cell repertoires in COVID-19. TCRdb's table, derived via immunoSEQ multiplex PCR, lists solely in-frame clones and lacks some. The repertoire has around 20,000 clones, 80% to 90% of them found once; the top ten carry about a quarter. With 5 bases removed from V and 12 bases from J, the gap between germline ends came to 17 bases. This CDR3 is built from 12 residues. Germline CDR1 reads SGHVS; CDR2 reads FQNEAQ. This rearrangement joins TRBV7-8 to TRBJ2-7; D is unresolved. Material for sequencing was peripheral blood. This TCR came from a human donor with active COVID-19. The donor label of this sample is uncertain. CDR3 nucleotide sequence: TGTGCCAGCAGCATGGGCCCCGAAATTGGGTACTTC. This gives the protein CASSMGPEIGYF. Supplemented by reference TRBV7-8 and TRBJ2-7, the full variable domain reads GAGVSQSPRYKVAKRGQDVALRCDPISGHVSLFWYQQALGQGPEFLTYFQNEAQLDKSGLPSDRFFAERPEGSVSTLKIQRTQQEDSAVYLCASSMGPEIGYFGPGTRLTVT.